Presented here are 19 T cell receptor beta chains from one specimen sequenced in a study of T cells in Graves' hyperthyroidism and ophthalmopathy. RNA transcripts provided the source from which TCR beta CDR3 regions were amplified. HTBI primers were used for first-round RT-PCR of the TCR CDR3. MiXCR, run by TCRdb on the multiplex PCR reads, gives a single entry per CDR3 protein. The repertoire holds 380,000 or so distinct CDR3 sequences, approximately 13% seen once, with around 21% in the top ten. Sequenced: blood. The receptors originated from a man under 40 with Graves' hyperthyroidism that later progressed to Graves' ophthalmopathy.

J is TRBJ1-6 and V is TRBV29-1; D is perhaps TRBD1 (5 bases). Trimming removed 1 base at V and 7 bases at J, with 8 bases between. There are 13 residues in the CDR3. Germline V gives CDR1 SQVTM, CDR2 ANQGSEA. The CDR3 sequence is CSVEAGSNSPLHF. The DNA for the CDR3 is TGCAGCGTTGAAGCAGGGAGCAATTCACCCCTCCACTTT.

This clonotype was detected many times. In DNA, the CDR3 is TGCGCCAGCAGCTTGGACGCTAGCGGAATTAACACCGGGGAGCTGTTTTTT. This gives the protein CASSLDASGINTGELFF. J is TRBJ2-2 and V is TRBV5-1, with 7 bases identical to TRBD2. This CDR3 has 17 amino acids. Germline CDR1 SGHRS, CDR2 YFSETQ. V was pared by 0 bases and J by 2 bases, with 7 bases of the junction left unmatched.

The J gene is TRBJ1-4, the V gene TRBV19; 11 bases match TRBD1. The CDR3 is made up of 13 amino acids. CDR1 is LNHDA and CDR2 is SQIVND in the germline V gene (reference sequence). Trimming at V came to 9 bases and at J to 6 bases, leaving 3 bases not matched to a gene. The CDR3 nucleotides are TGTGCCAGACCGGGACAGGGGGATGAAAAACTGTTTTTT. As protein: CARPGQGDEKLFF. Based on the CDR3 plus reference TRBV19 and TRBJ1-4, the full variable domain is DGGITQSPKYLFRKEGQNVTLSCEQNLNHDAMYWYRQDPGQGLRLIYYSQIVNDFQKGDIAEGYSVSREKKESFPLTVTSAQKNPTAFYLCARPGQGDEKLFFGSGTQLSVL.

This clonotype was seen repeatedly, ten times or more. This chain joins TRBV7-2 and TRBJ2-3; 13 bases line up with TRBD2. The CDR3 is made up of 14 amino acids. CDR1 SGHTA and CDR2 FQGNSA come from the germline V gene. After removal of 4 bases from V and 8 bases from J, the junction contained 3 bases not matched to a gene. Written as DNA, the CDR3 is TGTGCCAGCAGCTCCAGGACTAGCGGGGGTACGCAGTATTTT. Amino acids: CASSSRTSGGTQYF.

This clonotype was recorded at least ten times. The chain is built from TRBV2 and TRBJ2-7; no clear D gene. The CDR3 runs to 13 residues. Germline V gene data show CDR1 as SNHLY and CDR2 as FYNNEI. V dropped 2 bases and J dropped 4 bases, with 9 bases sitting between them. The CDR3 protein is CASSERSVYEQYF. For the CDR3, the DNA is TGTGCCAGCAGTGAAAGGTCTGTTTACGAGCAGTACTTC.

This clonotype occurred a few times. It may be a read error: a sequence one base away is much more abundant. V is TRBV11-2 and J is TRBJ2-5; 14 bases line up with TRBD2. Per the germline V gene, CDR1 is SGHAT and CDR2 is FQNNGV. The CDR3 extends over 16 amino acids. The CDR3 protein is CASSPWTSGGQGTQYF. In nucleotides, the CDR3 is TGTGCCAGCAGCCCGTGGACTAGCGGGGGGCAAGGGACCCAGTACTTC.

This clonotype turned up a few times. CDR3 sequence reads: CASSVGEDSPLHF. The CDR3 nucleotides are TGTGCCAGCAGCGTAGGGGAGGATTCACCCCTCCACTTT. This sequence joins TRBV9 and TRBJ1-6; D is undetermined. Germline-derived CDR1 and CDR2 are SGDLS and YYNGEE. V was pared by 0 bases and J by 8 bases, with 6 bases between. CDR3 length: 13 residues.

Ten or more counts support this clonotype. The V gene is TRBV24-1, the J gene TRBJ1-5, with no clear D. The V end was cut by 4 bases, the J end by 2 bases, with 14 bases between. Germline V gene lookup returns CDR1 KGHDR and CDR2 SFDVKD. The CDR3 runs 16 residues. The CDR3 sequence: CATSDPYLEGNQPQHF. The CDR3 DNA follows: TGTGCCACCAGTGACCCTTATTTGGAGGGCAATCAGCCCCAGCATTTT.

The rearrangement uses TRBV4-1 and TRBJ2-7; maybe TRBD1 (6 bases). The CDR3 loop spans 14 amino acids. The germline V gene has CDR1 MGHRA and CDR2 YSYEKL. Trimming cost V 1 base and J 5 bases, with 12 bases left between them. The CDR3 loop is CASSQGQGTDEQYF. DNA of the CDR3: TGCGCCAGCAGCCAAGGCCAGGGGACCGACGAGCAGTACTTC.

The J gene is TRBJ2-5, the V gene TRBV27; tentatively, D is TRBD2 (7 bases). The CDR3 extends over 15 amino acids. The V gene lost 2 bases and the J gene lost 5 bases, with 15 bases spanning the gap. In germline, CDR1 is MNHEY, CDR2 SMNVEV (reference sequence). The CDR3 sequence: CASSLRGGGGETQYF. The CDR3 DNA reads TGTGCCAGCAGTTTAAGGGGGGGGGGGGGGGAGACCCAGTACTTC.

This clonotype was counted many times. The chain uses TRBV6-1 and TRBJ2-7; D may be TRBD2 (7 bases). Germline-derived CDR1 and CDR2 are MNHNS and SASEGT. V was shortened by 6 bases and J by 2 bases, with 14 bases between the two germline ends. This CDR3 has 14 amino acids. The CDR3 nucleotides are TGTGCCAGCAGCCAGCGGGACACTACCTACGAGCAGTACTTC. Protein sequence: CASSQRDTTYEQYF.

This clonotype was counted many times. The chain couples TRBV12-5 to TRBJ2-1; 11 bases line up with TRBD2. The CDR3 is made up of 18 amino acids. Germline V CDR1 and CDR2: LGHNT, FRNRAP. Trimming cost V 3 bases and J 8 bases; bases outside gene matches: 15. CDR3 loop: CASGFFPLLAGVFDEQFF. For the CDR3, the DNA is TGTGCTAGTGGTTTTTTCCCCTTACTAGCGGGGGTTTTCGATGAGCAGTTCTTC.

This clonotype has more than one count but fewer than ten. The chain links TRBV18 to TRBJ2-7; 8 nucleotides match TRBD1. The junction had 5 bases not matched to a gene; V was cut back by 3 bases and J by 1 base. The CDR3 is 15 residues long. The germline CDR1 and CDR2 sequences are KGHSH and LQKENI. For the CDR3, the DNA is TGTGCCAGCTCACCTGGGACAGGAAAATCCTACGAGCAGTACTTC. Its protein product is CASSPGTGKSYEQYF.

The V gene is TRBV10-3, the J gene TRBJ2-3; D assignment may be TRBD1 or TRBD2 (5 bases each). Trimming shortened V by 4 bases and J by 5 bases, and 10 bases separated the two germline ends. CDR1 ENHRY and CDR2 SYGVKD come from the germline V gene. This CDR3 has 13 residues. CDR3 region: CAISGGERDTQYF. The CDR3 region has the DNA TGTGCCATCAGTGGAGGGGAAAGAGATACGCAGTATTTT.

This clonotype appeared many times. The rearrangement uses TRBV2 and TRBJ2-1, with D possibly matching TRBD1 (6 bases). CDR3 size: 17 residues. V gave up 6 bases and J gave up 5 bases, with 23 bases separating them. Germline lookup yields CDR1 SNHLY and CDR2 FYNNEI. DNA for the CDR3: TGTGCCAGCAGAGCGGATCTCCGGGACACAAAAAACAATGAGCAGTTCTTC. It specifies CASRADLRDTKNNEQFF. The entire variable domain, with the rest obtained from reference TRBV2 and TRBJ2-1, is as follows: EPEVTQTPSHQVTQMGQEVILRCVPISNHLYFYWYRQILGQKVEFLVSFYNNEISEKSEIFDDQFSVERPDGSNFTLKIRSTKLEDSAMYFCASRADLRDTKNNEQFFGPGTRLTVL.

This clonotype was picked up many times. The gene calls are TRBV28 and TRBJ2-7; D is perhaps TRBD1 or TRBD2 (6 bases each). This CDR3 has 15 amino acids. Germline loops: CDR1 MDHEN, CDR2 SYDVKM. Trimming removed 6 bases at V and 5 bases at J, with 20 bases between. The CDR3: CASRYQGGGRDEQYF. As DNA, the CDR3 is TGTGCCAGCAGATACCAGGGTGGGGGGCGGGACGAGCAGTACTTC.

This clonotype was counted ten times or more. This sequence joins TRBV12-3 or TRBV12-4 and TRBJ2-3, with D possibly being TRBD2 (6 bases). The CDR3 loop spans 17 amino acids. V was shortened by 4 bases and J by 6 bases, with 23 bases between the two germline ends. The CDR3 bases are TGTGCCAGCAGTTCCCCGATAACTAGCCCCAAGGTGGATACGCAGTATTTT. Translated: CASSSPITSPKVDTQYF.

The sample holds a few counts of this clonotype. The V call is TRBV7-9, the J call TRBJ1-5; D might be TRBD1 (5 bases). The CDR3 contains 14 residues. Trimming shortened V by 1 base and J by 6 bases, and 10 bases separated the two germline ends. Germline CDR1 is SEHNR and CDR2 is FQNEAQ (reference sequence). CDR3 sequence reads: CASSLGQGPQPQHF. CDR3 sequence (DNA): TGTGCCAGCAGCTTAGGTCAGGGTCCTCAGCCCCAGCATTTT. The whole variable domain, remainder taken from reference TRBV7-9 and TRBJ1-5, is DTGVSQNPRHKITKRGQNVTFRCDPISEHNRLYWYRQTLGQGPEFLTYFQNEAQLEKSRLLSDRFSAERPKGSFSTLEIQRTEQGDSAMYLCASSLGQGPQPQHFGDGTRLSIL.

This clonotype came up many times. The chain combines TRBV24-1 with TRBJ2-3; 8 bases agree with TRBD2. V shed 3 bases, J shed 3 bases, and the junction held 10 bases outside the gene matches. The CDR3 contains 17 residues. Germline V lookup: CDR1 KGHDR, CDR2 SFDVKD. In nucleotides, the CDR3 is TGTGCCACCAGTGATCCTGACCCTGGACTAGCAACAGATACGCAGTATTTT. Translated: CATSDPDPGLATDTQYF.